Below are 14 T cell receptor beta chains sequenced from a single sample in a study of T-cell memory formation after mild COVID-19. Each CDR3 protein gets one entry after TCRdb re-called the 5' RACE reads with MiXCR. The table shows hundreds of thousands of distinct CDR3 sequences, with approximately 7.6% occurring only once. The sample taken for sequencing was PBMCs or a T cell subset sorted from them (not recorded which). The receptors originated from a man aged 18 to 29 who had mild COVID-19 (a few samples of this study predate the infection). Cell type and time point are not known.

V gene TRBV11-2 combines with J gene TRBJ2-1; tentative D call: TRBD1 (5 bases). CDR1 is SGHAT and CDR2 is FQNNGV in the germline V gene. Trimming cost V 5 bases and J 0 bases, with 14 bases left between them. The CDR3 consists of 16 residues. CDR3 loop: CASSQGRVSSYNEQFF. The CDR3 region has the DNA TGTGCCAGCAGCCAGGGCAGGGTTAGCTCCTACAATGAGCAGTTCTTC.

Only a few counts were recorded for this clonotype. The CDR3 DNA reads as TGTGCCAGCAGGTTGGCTGGTAAAACCTCCTACGAGCAGTACGTC. Its translation: CASRLAGKTSYEQYV. V is TRBV11-3 and J is TRBJ2-7, with D unresolved. The CDR3 is made up of 15 amino acids. Germline values: CDR1 SGHNT, CDR2 YENEEA. V was trimmed by 6 bases and J by 0 bases, leaving 15 bases between them.

V gene TRBV29-1 combines with J gene TRBJ2-3; 7 positions agree with TRBD2. There are 13 residues in the CDR3. CDR1 is SQVTM, CDR2 ANQGSEA, per germline. Trimming took 4 bases from V and 3 from J; bases not matched to a gene: 4. CDR3 region: CSVGGGETDTQYF. In DNA, the CDR3 is TGCAGCGTTGGTGGGGGGGAGACAGATACGCAGTATTTT.

This clonotype was found many times. The chain recombines TRBV5-1 with TRBJ2-3, with TRBD2 matching 11 bases. V dropped 5 bases and J dropped 0; count of bases not matched to a gene: 5. This CDR3 has 16 residues. The germline V gene has CDR1 SGHRS and CDR2 YFSETQ. The CDR3 coding sequence is TGCGCCAGCAGTGGGCTAGCGGGGGGTAGCACAGATACGCAGTATTTT. Amino acid sequence: CASSGLAGGSTDTQYF. The full variable domain, with the rest looked up from reference TRBV5-1 and TRBJ2-3, is KAGVTQTPRYLIKTRGQQVTLSCSPISGHRSVSWYQQTPGQGLQFLFEYFSETQRNKGNFPGRFSGRQFSNSRSEMNVSTLELGDSALYLCASSGLAGGSTDTQYFGPGTRLTVL.

The chain carries TRBV20-1 and TRBJ2-4; tentative D call: TRBD1 (5 bases). V lost 5 bases to trimming and J lost 0 bases, with 17 bases between them. Germline CDR1 and CDR2: DFQATT and SNEGSKA (reference sequence). The CDR3 consists of 16 residues. The CDR3 loop reads CSAPTPGPLAKNIQYF. The CDR3 DNA sequence: TGCAGTGCTCCGACGCCAGGGCCTCTAGCCAAAAACATTCAGTACTTC.

The gene calls are TRBV12-3 or TRBV12-4 and TRBJ2-5, with D unclear. This CDR3 has 13 residues. The ends were cut back, 6 bases at V and 2 bases at J, with 10 bases in the middle. The CDR3 loop reads CASRSTLQETQYF. The CDR3 DNA reads TGTGCCAGCAGATCGACACTACAAGAGACCCAGTACTTC.

The chain couples TRBV9 to TRBJ2-5; 13 nucleotides match TRBD2. The germline CDR1 and CDR2 sequences are SGDLS and YYNGEE. Losses at the gene ends were 4 bases for V and 4 bases for J; bases not matched to a gene: 7. The CDR3 length is 16 residues. CDR3 bases: TGTGCCAGCAGCCTGGGACTAGCGGGGATCACAGAGACCCAGTACTTC. Its translation is CASSLGLAGITETQYF. The full variable domain, with the rest looked up from reference TRBV9 and TRBJ2-5, is DSGVTQTPKHLITATGQRVTLRCSPRSGDLSVYWYQQSLDQGLQFLIQYYNGEERAKGNILERFSAQQFPDLHSELNLSSLELGDSALYFCASSLGLAGITETQYFGPGTRLLVL.

This clonotype has a handful of counts. The CDR3 region is CASSQARQGYEQYF. The CDR3 region has the DNA TGCGCCAGCAGCCAAGCCAGACAGGGGTACGAGCAGTACTTC. V gene TRBV4-3 combines with J gene TRBJ2-7; 8 bases line up with TRBD1. Germline V gene data show CDR1 as LGHNA and CDR2 as YSLEER. The trim removed 1 base at V and 4 bases at J, leaving 3 bases unmatched. The CDR3 runs to 14 residues.

V usage is TRBV24-1 and J usage is TRBJ1-4; D ambiguous. Germline values: CDR1 KGHDR, CDR2 SFDVKD. Trimming pared 3 bases from V and 3 bases from J, leaving 10 bases between. The CDR3 sequence is 15 residues long. CDR3 bases: TGTGCCACCAGTGATCCCCCCGGGGCTAATGAAAAACTGTTTTTT. It is translated as CATSDPPGANEKLFF.

This chain connects TRBV12-3 or TRBV12-4 to TRBJ2-2; 9 bases are shared with TRBD1. This CDR3 has 15 residues. Trimming at V came to 8 bases and at J to 8 bases, leaving 12 bases not matched to a gene. The CDR3 is CASAGDRALGGELFF. The CDR3 DNA sequence: TGTGCCAGCGCCGGGGACAGGGCCTTAGGGGGGGAGCTGTTTTTT.

The V and J genes are TRBV28 and TRBJ1-2, with a weak D call TRBD1 (6 bases). The CDR3 runs to 14 residues. Germline V gene lookup returns CDR1 MDHEN and CDR2 SYDVKM. V shed 3 bases and J shed 5 bases, with 13 bases lying between them. The CDR3 DNA follows: TGTGCCAGCAGTTTGCCAGGGGAAATTTATGGCTACACCTTC. Translation: CASSLPGEIYGYTF.

This clonotype was seen a few times. The V call is TRBV5-1, the J call TRBJ2-3, with 8 positions matching TRBD1. The V and J ends lost 3 bases and 0 bases, in that order; junction bases with no gene match: 6. The CDR3 runs to 16 residues. Germline CDR1 and CDR2: SGHRS and YFSETQ. CDR3 loop: CASSSGQGRSTDTQYF. In DNA, the CDR3 is TGCGCCAGCAGCTCTGGACAGGGACGAAGCACAGATACGCAGTATTTT. Using reference TRBV5-1 and TRBJ2-3 for the parts outside the CDR3, the full variable domain is KAGVTQTPRYLIKTRGQQVTLSCSPISGHRSVSWYQQTPGQGLQFLFEYFSETQRNKGNFPGRFSGRQFSNSRSEMNVSTLELGDSALYLCASSSGQGRSTDTQYFGPGTRLTVL.

The chain combines TRBV19 with TRBJ1-1, with D unclear. The V end was cut by 5 bases, the J end by 5 bases, with 15 bases between. This CDR3 region has 14 residues. Germline CDR1 reads LNHDA; CDR2 reads SQIVND (reference sequence). The chain's CDR3 is CASSQPSYGTEAFF. CDR3 DNA sequence: TGTGCCAGTAGTCAACCTAGTTATGGGACTGAAGCTTTCTTT. The full variable domain, with the rest looked up from reference TRBV19 and TRBJ1-1, is DGGITQSPKYLFRKEGQNVTLSCEQNLNHDAMYWYRQDPGQGLRLIYYSQIVNDFQKGDIAEGYSVSREKKESFPLTVTSAQKNPTAFYLCASSQPSYGTEAFFGQGTRLTVV.

This clonotype has more than one count but fewer than ten. The rearrangement joins TRBV5-1 to TRBJ2-5; tentatively, D is TRBD2 (6 bases). Germline-derived CDR1 and CDR2 are SGHRS and YFSETQ. Trimming took off 3 bases at V and 3 bases at J, with 9 bases between the two ends. The CDR3 loop spans 13 amino acids. The CDR3 is CASSSSEEETQYF. CDR3 DNA sequence: TGCGCCAGCAGCTCTAGCGAGGAAGAGACCCAGTACTTC.